A selection of T cell receptor beta chains follows, all from one sample in a study of blood T cell repertoires in COVID-19. Produced via immunoSEQ multiplex PCR; TCRdb's table is partial and in-frame only. The data show about 120,000 clones, 82% seen once. The sequenced sample was peripheral blood. These TCRs come from a human donor in a cohort sampled during active COVID-19. The CDR3 runs from the conserved cysteine through the conserved F or W. D genes are given only for firm matches. The listing skips clone size in some rows; elsewhere it reads once, few, many or a size class.

>TRBJ1-2|TRBD1|-|TRBV6-1
CASSDNRGRIYGYTF
TGTGCCAGCAGTGATAACAGGGGTCGGATCTATGGCTACACCTTC
>TRBJ2-7|TRBD1|-|TRBV3-1/TRBV3-2
CASTADRGHSEQYF
TGTGCCAGCACCGCTGACAGGGGGCATAGCGAGCAGTACTTC
>TRBJ2-2|TRBD1|-|TRBV3-1/TRBV3-2
CASSQEGGQPNTGELFF
TGTGCCAGCAGCCAAGAAGGGGGACAGCCGAACACCGGGGAGCTGTTTTTT
>TRBJ2-7|-|-|TRBV7-8
CASSLAGRDYEQYF
TGTGCCAGCAGCTTAGCTGGCAGGGACTACGAGCAGTACTTC
>TRBJ2-2|-|few|TRBV19
CASSAGTQLTGELFF
TGTGCCAGTAGTGCCGGGACACAACTCACCGGGGAGCTGTTTTTT
>TRBJ2-7|-|-|TRBV18
CASSIQGEQYF
TGTGCCAGCTCAATACAGGGCGAGCAGTACTTC
>TRBJ2-7|-|-|TRBV9
CASSVGGIQYEQYF
TGTGCCAGCAGCGTAGGAGGCATCCAATACGAGCAGTACTTC
>TRBJ2-3|TRBD2|few|TRBV6-1
CASSEEGRGGIDTQYF
TGTGCCAGCAGTGAAGAGGGGCGGGGGGGAATAGATACGCAGTATTTT
>TRBJ1-1|-|-|TRBV29-1
CSAFTDTEAFF
TGCAGCGCCTTTACGGACACGGAAGCTTTCTTT
>TRBJ2-7|TRBD1|-|TRBV11-3
CASSSGQGAEEQYF
TGTGCCAGCAGCTCAGGACAGGGGGCCGAAGAGCAGTACTTC
>TRBJ1-2|-|-|TRBV10-3
CAISTFDNYGYTF
TGTGCCATCAGTACATTTGACAATTATGGCTACACCTTC
>TRBJ2-1|TRBD2|-|TRBV28
CASSALAVAGGYGNEQFF
TGTGCCAGCAGTGCCTTGGCGGTAGCGGGGGGGTATGGAAATGAGCAGTTCTTC
>TRBJ1-2|-|-|TRBV19
CATNPGPGSNYGYTF
TGTGCCACCAACCCCGGTCCGGGGTCTAACTATGGCTACACCTTC
>TRBJ2-5|TRBD2|once|TRBV2
CASSDRRGGGSQETQYF
TGTGCCAGCAGTGATCGGCGGGGGGGCGGGTCCCAAGAGACCCAGTACTTC
>TRBJ2-2|TRBD1|-|TRBV3-1/TRBV3-2
CASSQADRGLIGELFF
TGTGCCAGCAGCCAAGCCGACAGGGGCTTAATCGGGGAGCTGTTTTTT
>TRBJ2-3|TRBD2|-|TRBV10-3
CAISEIGTSGGAGYTQYF
TGTGCCATCAGTGAGATTGGGACTAGCGGGGGGGCCGGGTATACGCAGTATTTT
>TRBJ2-3|TRBD2|-|TRBV19
CASSNERGSTDTQYF
TGTGCCAGTAGTAACGAGCGGGGTAGCACAGATACGCAGTATTTT
>TRBJ2-7|-|-|TRBV24-1
CATPGWRNEQYF
TGTGCCACCCCGGGGTGGAGAAACGAGCAGTACTTC
>TRBJ2-1|TRBD1|-|TRBV11-2
CATRGQGARGGYNEQFF
TGTGCCACGCGGGGACAGGGGGCGCGGGGGGGCTACAATGAGCAGTTCTTC
>TRBJ2-3|TRBD2|-|TRBV29-1
CSVEGAGLGDTQYF
TGCAGCGTTGAAGGAGCGGGGCTCGGAGATACGCAGTATTTT
>TRBJ1-4|TRBD1|-|TRBV5-1
CASSWRTGTTNEKLFF
TGCGCCAGCAGCTGGAGGACAGGGACAACTAATGAAAAACTGTTTTTT
>TRBJ1-2|TRBD1|-|TRBV7-8
CASSLGSGTGGNYGYTF
TGTGCCAGCAGCTTAGGATCGGGGACAGGGGGCAACTATGGCTACACCTTC
>TRBJ1-6|-|-|TRBV7-9
CASSLALYNSPLHF
TGTGCCAGCAGCTTAGCCTTATATAATTCACCCCTCCACTTT
>TRBJ2-7|-|-|TRBV3-1/TRBV3-2
CASSQVLSGEQYF
TGTGCCAGCAGCCAAGTACTCTCGGGCGAGCAGTACTTC
>TRBJ2-7|TRBD2|-|TRBV5-1
CASTWEGRRDEQYF
TGCGCCAGCACCTGGGAGGGTCGTCGGGACGAGCAGTACTTC
>TRBJ1-6|TRBD1|-|TRBV4-1
CASSQGEQGNNSPLHF
TGCGCCAGCAGCCAAGGGGAACAGGGGAATAATTCACCCCTCCACTTT
>TRBJ2-1|TRBD2|once|TRBV7-9
CASSMTSGGASSYNEQFF
TGTGCCAGCAGCATGACTAGCGGGGGGGCCTCGTCCTACAATGAGCAGTTCTTC
>TRBJ1-2|TRBD1|-|TRBV5-1
CASSFGTGGVKYSGYTF
TGCGCCAGCAGCTTCGGGACAGGGGGCGTCAAGTATAGCGGCTACACCTTC
>TRBJ1-2|TRBD1|-|TRBV28
CASSSWVEGQGGGYTF
TGTGCCAGCAGTTCCTGGGTAGAGGGACAGGGCGGGGGCTACACCTTC
>TRBJ2-1|-|-|TRBV4-3
CASSQDLWGGPYNEQFF
TGCGCCAGCAGCCAAGATCTCTGGGGGGGGCCCTACAATGAGCAGTTCTTC
>TRBJ1-1|TRBD1|-|TRBV3-1/TRBV3-2
CASSSRQGIAEAFF
TGTGCCAGCAGCTCACGACAGGGGATCGCTGAAGCTTTCTTT
>TRBJ2-1|TRBD1|once|TRBV10-1
CASSGQGRYNEQFF
TGCGCCAGCAGTGGACAGGGGCGATACAATGAGCAGTTCTTC
>TRBJ2-1|TRBD2|few|TRBV5-4
CASSPTSGEQFF
TGTGCCAGCAGCCCGACTAGCGGTGAGCAGTTCTTC
>TRBJ2-5|TRBD2|-|TRBV5-1
CASSLSASGGNRETQYF
TGCGCCAGCAGCTTATCGGCTAGCGGGGGGAATAGGGAGACCCAGTACTTC
>TRBJ2-5|-|once|TRBV6-2/TRBV6-3
CASSLWGGRETQYF
TGTGCCAGCAGTTTGTGGGGGGGCCGGGAGACCCAGTACTTC
>TRBJ1-1|-|once|TRBV7-6
CASSLMHTSVEAFF
TGTGCCAGCAGCTTAATGCATACTTCGGTTGAAGCTTTCTTT
>TRBJ1-2|-|-|TRBV3-1/TRBV3-2
CASSQRGQYGYTF
TGTGCCAGCAGCCAACGCGGACAGTATGGCTACACCTTC
>TRBJ1-2|-|-|TRBV18
CASSPPGGNDGYTF
TGTGCCAGCTCACCACCGGGGGGGAACGATGGCTACACCTTC
>TRBJ2-3|TRBD1|-|TRBV7-2
CASRRDSSDTQYF
TGTGCCAGCAGACGGGACAGCTCAGATACGCAGTATTTT
>TRBJ1-1|TRBD1|-|TRBV7-2
CASSLATGLNTEAFF
TGTGCCAGCAGCTTAGCGACAGGGTTGAACACTGAAGCTTTCTTT
>TRBJ2-5|TRBD1|-|TRBV7-8
CASSPGTGVGETQYF
TGTGCCAGCAGCCCCGGGACAGGGGTCGGGGAGACCCAGTACTTC
>TRBJ2-3|TRBD2|-|TRBV28
CASSPLSGGATDTQYF
TGTGCCAGCAGTCCCCTCAGCGGGGGGGCAACAGATACGCAGTATTTT
>TRBJ2-7|-|-|TRBV19
CASSMGPGAYEQYF
TGTGCCAGTAGTATGGGGCCAGGGGCCTACGAGCAGTACTTC
>TRBJ1-3|TRBD1|-|TRBV7-2
CASSAYDRDGNTIYF
TGTGCCAGCAGCGCCTACGACAGGGATGGAAACACCATATATTTT
>TRBJ1-4|TRBD1|-|TRBV6-5
CASRLTGANEKLFF
TGTGCCAGCAGGCTGACAGGGGCTAATGAAAAACTGTTTTTT
>TRBJ1-2|TRBD1|-|TRBV5-4
CASSLADRADYGYTF
TGTGCCAGCAGCTTGGCAGACAGGGCGGACTATGGCTACACCTTC
>TRBJ1-6|TRBD1|few|TRBV2
CASRPGQRNSPLHF
TGTGCCAGCAGGCCGGGACAGAGGAATTCACCCCTCCACTTT
>TRBJ1-4|-|-|TRBV2
CASDRLGNEKLFF
TGTGCCAGCGACAGGTTGGGGAATGAAAAACTGTTTTTT
>TRBJ2-1|-|-|TRBV4-1
CASSLGDSYNEQFF
TGCGCCAGCAGCCTCGGTGACAGTTACAATGAGCAGTTCTTC
>TRBJ1-2|-|-|TRBV18
CASSPTGMDGYTF
TGTGCCAGCTCCCCGACAGGCATGGATGGCTACACCTTC
>TRBJ2-7|-|-|TRBV7-2
CASSLARGTQEQYF
TGTGCCAGCAGCTTAGCGCGCGGGACTCAAGAGCAGTACTTC
>TRBJ2-3|TRBD1|-|TRBV4-2
CASSPGTGADTQYF
TGTGCCAGCAGCCCCGGGACAGGGGCAGATACGCAGTATTTT
>TRBJ1-6|-|-|TRBV29-1
CSVRGPGLNSPLHF
TGCAGCGTTCGGGGACCGGGACTCAATTCACCCCTCCACTTT
>TRBJ1-2|TRBD1|-|TRBV6-6
CASSSGQGLGGYTF
TGTGCCAGCAGTTCCGGACAGGGATTAGGTGGCTACACCTTC
>TRBJ2-7|TRBD2|-|TRBV5-1
CASRPGGGSYEQYF
TGCGCCAGCCGCCCGGGGGGGGGTTCCTACGAGCAGTACTTC
>TRBJ2-3|TRBD2|-|TRBV7-2
CASSPSLAEANTDTQYF
TGTGCCAGCAGCCCCTCACTAGCGGAGGCGAACACAGATACGCAGTATTTT
>TRBJ2-5|TRBD2|-|TRBV29-1
CSVEYPSGVETQYF
TGCAGCGTTGAATACCCTAGCGGGGTAGAGACCCAGTACTTC